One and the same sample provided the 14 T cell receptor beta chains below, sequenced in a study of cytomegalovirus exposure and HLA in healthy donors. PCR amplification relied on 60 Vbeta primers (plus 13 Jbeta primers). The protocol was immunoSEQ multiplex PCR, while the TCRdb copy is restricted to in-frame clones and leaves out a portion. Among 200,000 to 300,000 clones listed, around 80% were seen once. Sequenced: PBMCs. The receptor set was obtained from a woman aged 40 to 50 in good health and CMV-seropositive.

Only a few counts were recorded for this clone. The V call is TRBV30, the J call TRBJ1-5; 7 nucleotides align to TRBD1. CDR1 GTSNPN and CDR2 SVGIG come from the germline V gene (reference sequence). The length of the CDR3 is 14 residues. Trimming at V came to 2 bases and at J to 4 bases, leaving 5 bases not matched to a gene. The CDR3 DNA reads TGTGCCTGGAGTTTGGGACAGCCTAATCAGCCCCAGCATTTT. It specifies CAWSLGQPNQPQHF.

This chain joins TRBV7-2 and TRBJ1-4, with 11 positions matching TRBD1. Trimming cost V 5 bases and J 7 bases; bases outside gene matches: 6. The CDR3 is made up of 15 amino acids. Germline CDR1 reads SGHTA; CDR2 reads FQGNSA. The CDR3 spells CASSNLGTGGEKLFF. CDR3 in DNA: TGTGCCAGCAGCAATCTCGGGACAGGGGGTGAAAAACTGTTTTTT.

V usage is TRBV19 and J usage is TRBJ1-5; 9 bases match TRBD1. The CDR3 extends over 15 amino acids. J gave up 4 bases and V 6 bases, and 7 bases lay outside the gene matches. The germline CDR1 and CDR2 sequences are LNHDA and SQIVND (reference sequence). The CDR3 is CASRVGQGANQPQHF. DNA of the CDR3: TGTGCCAGTAGGGTGGGACAGGGCGCAAATCAGCCCCAGCATTTT.

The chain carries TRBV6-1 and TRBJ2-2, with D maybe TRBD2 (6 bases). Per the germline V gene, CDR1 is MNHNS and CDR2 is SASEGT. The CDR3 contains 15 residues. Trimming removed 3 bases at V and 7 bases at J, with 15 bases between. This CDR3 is CASSEPGEVNGELFF. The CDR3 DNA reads TGTGCCAGCAGTGAGCCGGGGGAAGTCAACGGGGAGCTGTTTTTT.

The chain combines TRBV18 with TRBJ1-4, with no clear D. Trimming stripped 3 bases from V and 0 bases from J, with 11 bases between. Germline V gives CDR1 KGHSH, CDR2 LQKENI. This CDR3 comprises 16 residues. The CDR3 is CASSPFHRSTNEKLFF. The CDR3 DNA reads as TGTGCCAGCTCACCTTTTCATAGATCAACTAATGAAAAACTGTTTTTT.

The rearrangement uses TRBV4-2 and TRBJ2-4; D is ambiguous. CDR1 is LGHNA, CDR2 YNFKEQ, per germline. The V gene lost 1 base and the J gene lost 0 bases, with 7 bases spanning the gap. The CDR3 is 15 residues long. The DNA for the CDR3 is TGTGCCAGCAGCCAAGCAGATTTAGCCAAAAACATTCAGTACTTC. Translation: CASSQADLAKNIQYF.

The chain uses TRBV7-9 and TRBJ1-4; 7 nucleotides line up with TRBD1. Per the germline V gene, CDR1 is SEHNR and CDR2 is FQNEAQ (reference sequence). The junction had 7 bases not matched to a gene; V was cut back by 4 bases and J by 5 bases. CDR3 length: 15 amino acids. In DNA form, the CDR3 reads TGTGCCAGCAGCTCGCGGGACAGCCTCAATGAAAAACTGTTTTTT. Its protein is CASSSRDSLNEKLFF.

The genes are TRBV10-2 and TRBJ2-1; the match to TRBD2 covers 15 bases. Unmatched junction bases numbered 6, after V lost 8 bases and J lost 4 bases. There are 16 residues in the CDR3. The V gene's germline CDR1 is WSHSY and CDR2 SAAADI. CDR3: CASESGLAGGYNEQFF. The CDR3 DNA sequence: TGCGCCAGCGAGTCAGGACTAGCGGGAGGGTACAATGAGCAGTTCTTC.

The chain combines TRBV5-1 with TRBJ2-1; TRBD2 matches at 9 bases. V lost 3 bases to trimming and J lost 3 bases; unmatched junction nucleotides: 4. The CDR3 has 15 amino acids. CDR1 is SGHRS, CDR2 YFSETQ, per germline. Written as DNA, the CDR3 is TGCGCCAGCAGCTGGTTAGCGGGAGTCTACAATGAGCAGTTCTTC. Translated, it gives CASSWLAGVYNEQFF.

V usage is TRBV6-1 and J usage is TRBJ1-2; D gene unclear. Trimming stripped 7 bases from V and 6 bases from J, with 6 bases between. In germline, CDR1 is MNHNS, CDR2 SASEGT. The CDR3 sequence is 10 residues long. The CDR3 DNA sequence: TGTGCCAGCACGGGGAATGGCTACACCTTC. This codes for CASTGNGYTF.

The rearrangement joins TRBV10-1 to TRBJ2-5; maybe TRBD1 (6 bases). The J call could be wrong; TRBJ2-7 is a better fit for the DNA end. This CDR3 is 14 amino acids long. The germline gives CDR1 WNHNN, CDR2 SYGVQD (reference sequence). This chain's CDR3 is CASRPRDMSYEQYF. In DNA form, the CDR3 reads TGCGCCAGCAGACCCCGGGACATGTCCTACGAGCAGTACTTC.

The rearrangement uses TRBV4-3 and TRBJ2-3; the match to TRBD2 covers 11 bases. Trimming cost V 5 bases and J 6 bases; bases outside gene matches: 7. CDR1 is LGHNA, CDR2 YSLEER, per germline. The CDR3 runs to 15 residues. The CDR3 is CASSILAGGRDTQYF. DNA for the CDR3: TGCGCCAGCAGCATTTTAGCGGGGGGGCGGGATACGCAGTATTTT.

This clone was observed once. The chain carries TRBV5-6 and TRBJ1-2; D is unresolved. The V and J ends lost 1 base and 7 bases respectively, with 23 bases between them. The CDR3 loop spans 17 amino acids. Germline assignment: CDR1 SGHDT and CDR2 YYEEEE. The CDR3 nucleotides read TGTGCCAGCAGCTTGTATGAGGGCAGGCGGGTCCGAATTGGCTACACCTTC. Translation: CASSLYEGRRVRIGYTF.

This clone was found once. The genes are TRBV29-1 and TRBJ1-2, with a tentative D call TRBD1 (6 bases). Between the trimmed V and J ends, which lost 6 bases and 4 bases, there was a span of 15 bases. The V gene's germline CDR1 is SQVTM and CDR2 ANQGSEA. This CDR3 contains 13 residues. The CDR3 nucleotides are TGCAGCGTAGAGGACAGTATCTTCTATGGCTACACCTTC. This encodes CSVEDSIFYGYTF. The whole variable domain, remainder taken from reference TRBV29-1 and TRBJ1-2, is SAVISQKPSRDICQRGTSLTIQCQVDSQVTMMFWYRQQPGQSLTLIATANQGSEATYESGFVIDKFPISRPNLTFSTLTVSNMSPEDSSIYLCSVEDSIFYGYTFGSGTRLTVV.